The sequence of this TCR beta chain was determined in a study of cytomegalovirus exposure and HLA in healthy donors. Across the study: Earlier, 95 million to 130 million unique TCR beta sequences were recovered from about 170 million T cells by an analysis. The study's findings and limits: Association of roughly 17,000 TCR beta sequences with HLA alleles was found at 0.05 false discovery rate in a later analysis. TCR beta V- and J-gene trimming, according to a later analysis, was linked to a missense DCLRE1C variant.

Turning to this clone: Its antigen is as yet unknown.

Trimming cost V 6 bases and J 4 bases, with 16 bases left between them. CDR3 length equals 14 residues. Per the germline V gene, CDR1 is SGHAT and CDR2 is FQNNGV. The PCR employed 60 Vbeta primers together with 13 Jbeta primers. Sequencing used immunoSEQ multiplex PCR; TCRdb keeps in-frame clones, though not all of them. The sample lists 120,000 to 150,000 clones, less than 65% occurring once. This sequence was found in a woman aged 25 to 39 in good health and CMV-seropositive. J is TRBJ2-7 and V is TRBV11-2; D is possibly TRBD1 (6 bases). The sample taken for sequencing was PBMCs. CDR3 protein: CASRRPGTKYEQYF. CDR3 bases: TGTGCCAGCAGACGACCAGGGACAAAGTACGAGCAGTACTTC.